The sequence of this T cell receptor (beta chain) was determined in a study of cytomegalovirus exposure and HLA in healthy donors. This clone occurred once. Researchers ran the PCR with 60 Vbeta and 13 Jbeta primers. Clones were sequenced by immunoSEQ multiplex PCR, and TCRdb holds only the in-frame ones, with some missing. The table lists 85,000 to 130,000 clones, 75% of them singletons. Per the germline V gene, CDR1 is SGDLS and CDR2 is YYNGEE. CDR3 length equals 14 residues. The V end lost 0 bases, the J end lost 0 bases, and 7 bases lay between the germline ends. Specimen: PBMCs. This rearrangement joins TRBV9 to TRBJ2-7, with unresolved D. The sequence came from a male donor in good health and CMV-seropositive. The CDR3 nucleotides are TGTGCCAGCAGCGTAGCCTCCGTCTCCTACGAGCAGTACTTC. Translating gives CASSVASVSYEQYF.